A single sample is the source of the 12 T cell receptor beta chains below, sequenced in a study of technical replicates of blood from a handful of donors. The repertoire was sequenced with immunoSEQ multiplex PCR; TCRdb's copy has only in-frame clones and lacks some. In the table there are 65,000 to 90,000 clones, around 94% of which are singletons. The sample taken for sequencing was T cells isolated from PBMCs. The receptors come from a human donor in good health.

The V gene is TRBV14, the J gene TRBJ2-3, with TRBD1 matching over 7 bases. CDR3 length: 16 residues. V trimming: 1 base; J trimming: 0 bases; junction bases outside the gene matches: 4. Looked up from germline, CDR1 is SGHDN and CDR2 is FVKESK. CDR3 in DNA: TGTGCCAGCAGCCAAGGCAGGACAGGAAGCACAGATACGCAGTATTTT. Protein sequence: CASSQGRTGSTDTQYF. Looking up the rest from reference TRBV14 and TRBJ2-3 gives the full variable domain: EAGVTQFPSHSVIEKGQTVTLRCDPISGHDNLYWYRRVMGKEIKFLLHFVKESKQDESGMPNNRFLAERTGGTYSTLKVQPAELEDSGVYFCASSQGRTGSTDTQYFGPGTRLTVL.

This chain joins TRBV13 and TRBJ2-7, with TRBD1 matching over 8 bases. Germline V CDR1 and CDR2: PRHDT, FYEKMQ (reference sequence). V shed 1 base, J shed 0 bases, and the junction held 2 bases outside the gene matches. This CDR3 region has 15 residues. The CDR3 reads CASSLAGTGSYEQYF. CDR3 nucleotides: TGTGCCAGCAGCTTAGCCGGGACAGGCTCCTACGAGCAGTACTTC.

V and J are TRBV4-1 and TRBJ2-1; TRBD2 aligns across 7 bases. Germline-derived CDR1 and CDR2 are MGHRA and YSYEKL. The trim removed 2 bases at V and 4 bases at J, leaving 8 bases unmatched. CDR3 length: 16 residues. CDR3 nucleotides: TGCGCCAGCAGCCAACCCCTTCGCGGGAGATACAATGAGCAGTTCTTC. Amino acids: CASSQPLRGRYNEQFF.

The chain recombines TRBV7-9 with TRBJ2-5, with a possible D match to TRBD2 (5 bases). The V gene lost 3 bases and the J gene lost 2 bases, with 10 bases spanning the gap. CDR1 and CDR2 from the germline V gene are SEHNR and FQNEAQ (reference sequence). The CDR3 loop spans 14 amino acids. CDR3 coding DNA: TGTGCCAGCAGCTTTTCGACGGGACAAGAGACCCAGTACTTC. It codes for CASSFSTGQETQYF.

The chain links TRBV27 to TRBJ1-4; D possibly corresponds to TRBD1 (6 bases). Germline V lookup: CDR1 MNHEY, CDR2 SMNVEV (reference sequence). Trimming left V 5 bases short and J 8 bases short, with 15 bases between. This CDR3 comprises 14 residues. The CDR3 reads CASSPTITGEKLFF. The CDR3 DNA follows: TGTGCCAGCAGTCCTACTATAACAGGGGAAAAACTGTTTTTT.

This chain joins TRBV11-2 and TRBJ1-1; 7 positions agree with TRBD1. Germline assignment: CDR1 SGHAT and CDR2 FQNNGV. The CDR3 is 13 amino acids. The ends lost 9 bases at V and 4 bases at J; junction bases unmatched: 8. The CDR3 coding sequence is TGTGCCAGTACAGGGGTTCGGTCCACTGAAGCTTTCTTT. It codes for CASTGVRSTEAFF.

The V and J genes are TRBV14 and TRBJ2-1, with 10 bases that match TRBD2. The CDR3 has 13 amino acids. Trimming cost V 1 base and J 13 bases; bases outside gene matches: 4. The germline CDR1 and CDR2 sequences are SGHDN and FVKESK. CDR3 sequence reads: CASSQVLAGVQFF. In DNA, the CDR3 is TGTGCCAGCAGCCAAGTTCTAGCGGGAGTACAGTTCTTC.

The chain joins TRBV2 to TRBJ2-1; 11 positions match TRBD2. The V gene end was trimmed by 3 bases and the J gene end by 4 bases; junction bases not matched to a gene: 5. Germline assignment: CDR1 SNHLY and CDR2 FYNNEI. CDR3 length: 16 residues. The CDR3 nucleotides are TGTGCCAGCAGTGATACGGGACTAGCGGTATACAATGAGCAGTTCTTC. Its protein product is CASSDTGLAVYNEQFF.

This CDR3 reads CASRIAGGPVDEQFF. CDR3 DNA: TGTGCCAGCAGAATAGCGGGAGGGCCCGTGGATGAGCAGTTCTTC. The rearrangement links TRBV2 to TRBJ2-1; 11 bases agree with TRBD2. Germline V CDR1 and CDR2: SNHLY, FYNNEI. V was pared by 6 bases and J by 8 bases, with 9 bases of the junction left unmatched. The CDR3 consists of 15 residues.

The CDR3 DNA reads TGTGCCAGCAGCCTAGCGGGGGGGACAGATACGCAGTATTTT. As protein: CASSLAGGTDTQYF. This chain uses TRBV6-1 with TRBJ2-3; 12 bases match TRBD2. The CDR3 covers 14 residues. Trimming took 6 bases from V and 3 from J; bases not matched to a gene: 1. The germline CDR1 and CDR2 sequences are MNHNS and SASEGT.

The J gene is TRBJ2-3, the V gene TRBV27; the D is unclear. V was pared by 5 bases and J by 6 bases, with 6 bases between. This CDR3 spans 11 amino acids. CDR1 and CDR2 from the germline V gene are MNHEY and SMNVEV (reference sequence). The CDR3 DNA follows: TGTGCCAGCAGTCCCGGGGATACGCAGTATTTT. It specifies CASSPGDTQYF.

The chain has TRBV7-3 and TRBJ2-1; 9 positions agree with TRBD1. Germline values: CDR1 SGHTA, CDR2 FQGTGA. With 4 bases clipped from V and 6 bases from J, the junction kept 7 bases outside the gene matches. CDR3 size: 15 residues. For the CDR3, the DNA is TGTGCCAGCAGCTCCAACCGGGACAGGGCCAATGAGCAGTTCTTC. Protein: CASSSNRDRANEQFF.